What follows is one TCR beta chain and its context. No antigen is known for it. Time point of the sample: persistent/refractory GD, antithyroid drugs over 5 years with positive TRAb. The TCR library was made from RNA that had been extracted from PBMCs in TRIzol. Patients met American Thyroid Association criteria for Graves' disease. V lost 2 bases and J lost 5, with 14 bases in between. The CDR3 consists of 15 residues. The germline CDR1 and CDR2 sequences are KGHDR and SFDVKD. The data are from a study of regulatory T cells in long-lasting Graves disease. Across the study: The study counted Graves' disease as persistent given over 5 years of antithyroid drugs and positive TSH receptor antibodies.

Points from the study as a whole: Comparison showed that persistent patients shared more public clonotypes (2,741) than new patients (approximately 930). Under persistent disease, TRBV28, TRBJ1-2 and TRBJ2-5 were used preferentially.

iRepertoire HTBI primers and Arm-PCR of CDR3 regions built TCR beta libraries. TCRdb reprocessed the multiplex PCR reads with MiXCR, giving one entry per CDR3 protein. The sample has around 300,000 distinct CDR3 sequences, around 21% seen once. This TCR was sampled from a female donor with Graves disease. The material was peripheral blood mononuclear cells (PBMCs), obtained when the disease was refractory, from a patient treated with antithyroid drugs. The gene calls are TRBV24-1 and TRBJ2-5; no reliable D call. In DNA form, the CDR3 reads TGTGCCACCAGTGATTCTGGCGGTCCGTTGGAGACCCAGTACTTC. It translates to CATSDSGGPLETQYF.